This T cell receptor beta chain came from a study of cytomegalovirus exposure and HLA in healthy donors. Per the germline V gene, CDR1 is SGHNT and CDR2 is YENEEA. The CDR3 length is 15 residues. Trimming removed 4 bases at V and 2 bases at J, with 9 bases between. Vbeta (60) and Jbeta (13) primers were used in the PCR. Measured with immunoSEQ multiplex PCR; TCRdb has only the in-frame clones, and not every one. The table records some 140,000 clones, 60% to 85% of them present only once. Notes on the study in general: In all likelihood, a cluster of highly shared sequence variants was a sequencing artifact. The study recorded 164 TCR beta chains that were cytomegalovirus-associated. The later analysis indicated that the majority of CMV-associated TCR beta chains appeared HLA-restricted.

With respect to this clone: As yet, its antigen is unknown.

Every donor was a healthy person donating bone marrow. The sequenced sample was PBMCs. This TCR was recovered from a woman aged 40 to 55 in good health and CMV-seronegative. The rearrangement joins TRBV11-3 to TRBJ2-6; weak D call: TRBD1 (6 bases). CDR3 in amino acids: CASSSYRAGANVLTF. CDR3 DNA sequence: TGTGCCAGCAGCTCATACAGGGCTGGGGCCAACGTCCTGACTTTC.